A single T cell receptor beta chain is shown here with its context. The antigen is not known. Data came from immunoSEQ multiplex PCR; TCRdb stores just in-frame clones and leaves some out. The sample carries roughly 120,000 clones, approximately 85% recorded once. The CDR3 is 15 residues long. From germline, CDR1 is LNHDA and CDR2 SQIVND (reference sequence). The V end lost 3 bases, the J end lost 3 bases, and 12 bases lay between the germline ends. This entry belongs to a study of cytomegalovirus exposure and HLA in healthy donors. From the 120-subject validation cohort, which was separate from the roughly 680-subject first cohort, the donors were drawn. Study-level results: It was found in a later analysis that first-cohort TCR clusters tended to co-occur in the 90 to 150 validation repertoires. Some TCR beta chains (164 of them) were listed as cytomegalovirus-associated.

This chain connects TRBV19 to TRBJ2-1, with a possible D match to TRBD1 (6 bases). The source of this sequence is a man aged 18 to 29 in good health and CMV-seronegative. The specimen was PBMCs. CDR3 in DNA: TGTGCCAGTAGTATTATACAGGGAAACTACAATGAGCAGTTCTTC. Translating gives CASSIIQGNYNEQFF.